These 25 T cell receptor beta chains were sequenced from one sample in a study of T cells in Graves' hyperthyroidism and ophthalmopathy. It was RNA transcripts that yielded the amplified TCR beta CDR3 regions. Carried out on the TCR CDR3, a first-round RT-PCR used the HTBI primer set. Each CDR3 protein is one row after TCRdb ran MiXCR on the multiplex PCR reads. The sample shows about 660,000 distinct CDR3 sequences, nearly 45% of them seen only once. The sample taken for sequencing was peripheral blood or thyroid tissue (not recorded which). Receptor source: an adult man with Graves' disease, either hyperthyroidism or ophthalmopathy (not recorded which).

This clonotype was recorded at least ten times. This sequence joins TRBV29-1 and TRBJ1-2, with D tentatively TRBD1 (5 bases). This CDR3 spans 12 amino acids. The germline gives CDR1 SQVTM, CDR2 ANQGSEA. V was cut by 1 base and J by 8 bases, with 11 bases left in between. The CDR3 here is CSVEVAGEGYTF. CDR3 coding DNA: TGCAGCGTTGAAGTGGCGGGGGAAGGCTACACCTTC.

This clonotype turned up a few times. V and J are TRBV5-1 and TRBJ2-5; D perhaps matches TRBD1 (6 bases). Germline values: CDR1 SGHRS, CDR2 YFSETQ. The CDR3 is 13 amino acids. Trimming stripped 4 bases from V and 5 bases from J, with 12 bases between. This chain's CDR3 is CASSPRGYETQYF. CDR3 coding DNA: TGCGCCAGCAGCCCCAGGGGTTACGAGACCCAGTACTTC.

The CDR3 DNA reads TGTGCCAGCAGTGAACGTTCCCGGACAGTTCGTAACACCATATATTTT. Its translation: CASSERSRTVRNTIYF. The chain recombines TRBV2 with TRBJ1-3; maybe TRBD1 (6 bases). The germline V gene has CDR1 SNHLY and CDR2 FYNNEI. The ends were cut back, 2 bases at V and 7 bases at J, with 18 bases in the middle. The CDR3 is 16 residues long.

As concerns this clonotype: A clone one base away is much larger, so this may be a read error. The chain links TRBV29-1 to TRBJ2-5; the match to TRBD2 covers 12 bases. The length of the CDR3 is 15 residues. CDR1 is SQVTM and CDR2 is ANQGSEA in the germline V gene. CDR3 DNA: TGCGGCGTTGAATCTAGCGGGAGGGCCGAGGAGACCCAGTACTTC. Translating it yields CGVESSGRAEETQYF.

This clonotype was counted only a few times. The rearrangement uses TRBV24-1 and TRBJ2-7; TRBD2 matches 13 bases. V shed 4 bases and J 0 bases; nucleotides not matched to a gene: 11. CDR1 KGHDR and CDR2 SFDVKD come from the germline V gene. The CDR3 extends over 19 amino acids. In DNA form, the CDR3 reads TGTGCCACCAGTGACCCCATCTACGGACTAGCGGGGGCCTCCTACGAGCAGTACTTC. This codes for CATSDPIYGLAGASYEQYF.

A single count supports this clonotype. The chain has TRBV20-1 and TRBJ2-5; possibly TRBD2 for D (5 bases). Trimming stripped 1 base from V and 3 bases from J, with 18 bases between. This CDR3 has 16 amino acids. CDR1 and CDR2 from the germline V gene are DFQATT and SNEGSKA (reference sequence). CDR3 sequence: CSARAGNGNTEETQYF. In DNA form, the CDR3 reads TGCAGTGCTAGAGCTGGGAACGGGAACACTGAAGAGACCCAGTACTTC.

This clonotype has more than one count but fewer than ten. This chain uses TRBV7-9 with TRBJ2-2; 11 bases are a match to TRBD1. The CDR3 is made up of 18 amino acids. Germline trimming cut 5 bases from V and 0 bases from J; bases unmatched to any gene: 8. Per germline, CDR1 SEHNR and CDR2 FQNEAQ (reference sequence). Here the CDR3 DNA reads TGTGCCAGCAGCCCGGACAGGGGGCTTTTGGCGAACACCGGGGAGCTGTTTTTT. Translated, it gives CASSPDRGLLANTGELFF.

The V call is TRBV20-1, the J call TRBJ1-4; D gene ambiguous. Per germline, CDR1 DFQATT and CDR2 SNEGSKA (reference sequence). This CDR3 has 13 amino acids. The V end was cut by 4 bases, the J end by 0 bases, with 6 bases between. CDR3 bases: TGCAGTGCTAAAAGGACAACTAATGAAAAACTGTTTTTT. It is translated as CSAKRTTNEKLFF.

This clonotype has more than one count but fewer than ten. V gene TRBV12-3 or TRBV12-4 combines with J gene TRBJ2-7; no definite D call. The CDR3 has 13 amino acids. V was clipped by 0 bases and J by 2 bases, with 5 bases between them. The CDR3 here is CASSLADTYEQYF. The CDR3 DNA reads as TGTGCCAGCAGTTTAGCTGACACCTACGAGCAGTACTTC.

Many counts were recorded for this clonotype. CDR3 in DNA: TGTGCCAGCAGTGAGGACAGCCAAGCAGGTCAGCCCCAGCATTTT. Protein product: CASSEDSQAGQPQHF. The chain combines TRBV2 with TRBJ1-5, with D maybe TRBD1 (6 bases). Germline V gene lookup returns CDR1 SNHLY and CDR2 FYNNEI. Trimming removed 3 bases from V and 6 bases from J, with 15 bases in between. This CDR3 has 15 amino acids.

This clonotype was seen many times. V usage is TRBV7-9 and J usage is TRBJ2-5; D may be TRBD2 (6 bases). The CDR3 sequence is 13 residues long. Germline CDR1 and CDR2: SEHNR and FQNEAQ (reference sequence). Trimming pared 3 bases from V and 4 bases from J, leaving 9 bases between. The CDR3 coding sequence is TGTGCCAGCAGCTTCGGGACTTCAGAGACCCAGTACTTC. It specifies CASSFGTSETQYF.

As regards this clonotype: Since a much larger clone is just one base distant, this may be a read error. J is TRBJ2-7 and V is TRBV9, with 7 positions matching TRBD2. There are 13 residues in the CDR3. The junction had 5 bases not matched to a gene; V was cut back by 5 bases and J by 3 bases. Germline CDR1 is SGDLS and CDR2 is YYNGEE. This CDR3 is CASRPCGGYEQYF. CDR3 coding DNA: TGTGCCAGCAGACCTTGCGGGGGCTACGAGCAGTACTTC.

The CDR3 loop reads CASSGQRGAYEQYF. The CDR3 nucleotides read TGTGCCAGCAGCGGACAGCGAGGGGCCTACGAGCAGTACTTC. This sequence joins TRBV7-9 and TRBJ2-7; perhaps TRBD1 as D (6 bases). The germline gives CDR1 SEHNR, CDR2 FQNEAQ (reference sequence). Trimming cost V 5 bases and J 2 bases, with 13 bases left between them. This CDR3 comprises 14 residues.

V usage is TRBV5-1 and J usage is TRBJ2-2; D is perhaps TRBD1 or TRBD2 (5 bases each). The CDR3 is 17 amino acids. The germline V gene encodes CDR1 SGHRS and CDR2 YFSETQ. The V and J ends lost 0 bases and 5 bases respectively, with 17 bases between them. CDR3 sequence: CASSLVPTGSGTGELFF. CDR3 sequence (DNA): TGCGCCAGCAGCTTGGTTCCCACGGGGTCAGGGACCGGGGAGCTGTTTTTT. Full variable domain (missing parts from reference TRBV5-1 and TRBJ2-2): KAGVTQTPRYLIKTRGQQVTLSCSPISGHRSVSWYQQTPGQGLQFLFEYFSETQRNKGNFPGRFSGRQFSNSRSEMNVSTLELGDSALYLCASSLVPTGSGTGELFFGEGSRLTVL.

This chain links TRBV4-2 with TRBJ1-6, with unresolved D. Germline V lookup: CDR1 LGHNA, CDR2 YNFKEQ. Trimming took 1 base from V and 7 from J, leaving 8 bases between them. The CDR3 has 14 residues. The CDR3 spells CASSQVRTNSPLHF. The CDR3 region has the DNA TGTGCCAGCAGCCAAGTACGGACGAATTCACCCCTCCACTTT.

This clonotype was counted ten times or more. V is TRBV15 and J is TRBJ2-7; D possibly uses TRBD1 or TRBD2 (5 bases each). Germline assignment: CDR1 LNHNV and CDR2 YYDKDF (reference sequence). The V end was cut by 0 bases, the J end by 0 bases, with 12 bases between. The CDR3 length is 16 residues. CDR3 nucleotide sequence: TGTGCCACCAGCAGAGATCGGGGCAGGAGCTCCTACGAGCAGTACTTC. It translates to CATSRDRGRSSYEQYF.

About this clonotype: The germline gene is not matched at one end of the junction; a read error may be the cause. The DNA for the CDR3 is TGCAGGGGCCGGGACAGCGGTAATTCACCCCCCCACTTT. Translated: CRGRDSGNSPPHF. The chain joins TRBV29-1 to TRBJ1-6; TRBD1 aligns across 7 bases. There are 13 residues in the CDR3. Germline values: CDR1 SQVTM, CDR2 ANQGSEA. Full variable domain (outside the CDR3, taken from reference TRBV29-1 and TRBJ1-6): SAVISQKPSRDICQRGTSLTIQCQVDSQVTMMFWYRQQPGQSLTLIATANQGSEATYESGFVIDKFPISRPNLTFSTLTVSNMSPEDSSIYLCRGRDSGNSPPHFGNGTRLTVT.

This clonotype came up many times. The CDR3 protein is CASSLGLVNQPQHF. In DNA form, the CDR3 reads TGTGCCAGCAGCTTAGGACTGGTAAATCAGCCCCAGCATTTT. The V call is TRBV7-8, the J call TRBJ1-5; unclear D gene. V shed 1 base and J shed 4 bases, with 8 bases lying between them. CDR3 length: 14 residues. Germline V gives CDR1 SGHVS, CDR2 FQNEAQ.

Only a few counts were recorded for this clonotype. The chain carries TRBV19 and TRBJ2-7, with TRBD1 as a possible D gene (5 bases). The CDR3 consists of 15 residues. CDR1 and CDR2 from the germline V gene are LNHDA and SQIVND (reference sequence). Trimming removed 6 bases from V and 3 bases from J, with 18 bases in between. CDR3 amino acids: CASSTSGLKNYEQYF. For the CDR3, the DNA is TGTGCCAGTAGCACATCAGGGCTGAAAAACTACGAGCAGTACTTC.

Details on this clonotype: Mismatch with germline at one junction end may stem from a read error. V gene TRBV7-7 combines with J gene TRBJ1-4, with 7 bases matching TRBD1. Germline V gene sequence: CDR1 SSHAT, CDR2 FNYEAQ (reference sequence). CDR3 length: 14 amino acids. The CDR3 DNA is TGTGCTAGCAGCCGGGACAGCGTCTCTGAAAAACTGTTTTTT. It specifies CASSRDSVSEKLFF.

This clonotype was seen many times. Germline is not matched at one junction end, which may reflect a read error. V is TRBV5-1 and J is TRBJ1-1; a possible D gene is TRBD1 (6 bases). The CDR3 length is 12 residues. Germline loops: CDR1 SGHRS, CDR2 YFSETQ. CDR3 residues: CASSLPAGAPIF. CDR3 sequence (DNA): TGCGCCAGCAGCTTGCCGGCAGGGGCCCCCATCTTT.

The J gene is TRBJ1-2, the V gene TRBV25-1; a possible D gene is TRBD1 (5 bases). CDR3 length equals 12 residues. From germline, CDR1 is MGHDK and CDR2 SYGVNS. CDR3: CATAGLVSGYTF. CDR3 sequence (DNA): TGTGCTACGGCAGGGCTAGTTAGTGGCTACACCTTC.

Regarding this clonotype: A much larger clone is a single base away; this may be a read error. This chain uses TRBV2 with TRBJ1-2; D ambiguous. Germline CDR1 reads SNHLY; CDR2 reads FYNNEI. Trimming shortened V by 6 bases and J by 0 bases, and 20 bases separated the two germline ends. This CDR3 is built from 17 residues. The CDR3 nucleotides are TGTGCCAGCAGCTTAGTGTCGGGCCAAAGTCCTAACTATGGCTACACCTTC. This sequence encodes CASSLVSGQSPNYGYTF.

The genes are TRBV20-1 and TRBJ2-7, with D perhaps matching TRBD1 or TRBD2 (5 bases each). There are 15 residues in the CDR3. Germline V gives CDR1 DFQATT, CDR2 SNEGSKA (reference sequence). The V end lost 0 bases, the J end lost 3 bases, and 15 bases lay between the germline ends. CDR3 sequence reads: CSARDSSKGSYEQYF. CDR3 DNA sequence: TGCAGTGCTAGAGATAGTTCAAAGGGGAGCTACGAGCAGTACTTC.

This clonotype was counted at least ten times. The chain couples TRBV7-9 to TRBJ2-5; 13 nucleotides align to TRBD2. The V and J ends lost 1 base and 1 base, in that order; junction bases with no gene match: 0. There are 16 residues in the CDR3. Looked up from germline, CDR1 is SEHNR and CDR2 is FQNEAQ (reference sequence). This CDR3 is CASSLGTSGGQETQYF. CDR3 nucleotides: TGTGCCAGCAGCTTAGGGACTAGCGGGGGCCAAGAGACCCAGTACTTC.